This is a list of T cell receptor beta chains from one sample in a study of metastatic and nonmetastatic thyroid tumors. TCRdb recomputed clones from the PCR reads via MiXCR. There are tens of thousands of clones in the sample; under 15% occur only once, and more than 3% lies in the top ten. Sequenced material: blood. These receptors originate from a female donor with papillary thyroid cancer or a benign thyroid nodule (not recorded which). Some clones in this sample may be carry-over from other donors' samples. The CDR3 runs from the conserved cysteine through the conserved F or W. D genes are given only for firm matches. Rows may omit the clone size; those that give it use once, few, many or a size class.

j_call: TRBJ1-2
v_call: TRBV20-1
clone_size: medium-sized
d_call: TRBD1
cdr3_nt: TGCAGTGCTTATCCCGGGAGGGGACAGGGGACAACCTACTATGGCTACACCTTC
cdr3_aa: CSAYPGRGQGTTYYGYTF

j_call: TRBJ1-4
v_call: TRBV4-1
clone_size: .
d_call: .
cdr3_nt: TGCGCCAGCAGCCAAAGTACAGGGACGGGTAATGAAAAACTGTTTTTT
cdr3_aa: CASSQSTGTGNEKLFF

j_call: TRBJ2-1
v_call: TRBV9
clone_size: many
d_call: .
cdr3_nt: TGTGCCAGCAGCGTCGGACCGGGACGTACTAATGAGCAGTTCTTC
cdr3_aa: CASSVGPGRTNEQFF

j_call: TRBJ2-5
v_call: TRBV2
clone_size: many
d_call: TRBD2
cdr3_nt: TGTGCCAGCTCTCCTAGCGGGTACCTCCAAGAGACCCAGTACTTC
cdr3_aa: CASSPSGYLQETQYF

j_call: TRBJ2-2
v_call: TRBV7-8
clone_size: many
d_call: .
cdr3_nt: TGTGCCAGCACGCGATTGGGGACCGGGGAGCTGTTTTTT
cdr3_aa: CASTRLGTGELFF

j_call: TRBJ2-7
v_call: TRBV30
clone_size: .
d_call: .
cdr3_nt: TGTGCCTGGGGACCGGGCTACGAGCAGTACTTC
cdr3_aa: CAWGPGYEQYF

j_call: TRBJ2-6
v_call: TRBV7-8
clone_size: many
d_call: .
cdr3_nt: TGTGCCAGCAGCTTAGAAGGTGTTTATCTATCCAACGTCCTGACTTTC
cdr3_aa: CASSLEGVYLSNVLTF

j_call: TRBJ2-6
v_call: TRBV2
clone_size: many
d_call: TRBD1
cdr3_nt: TGTGCCAGCACAGCAAAGATACAGGGGCTTGAGTCTGGGGCCAACGTCCTGACTTTC
cdr3_aa: CASTAKIQGLESGANVLTF

j_call: TRBJ2-1
v_call: TRBV7-6
clone_size: many
d_call: .
cdr3_nt: TGTGCCAGCAGCTTAGATGGAGGCTACAATGAGCAGTTCTTC
cdr3_aa: CASSLDGGYNEQFF

j_call: TRBJ1-4
v_call: TRBV28
clone_size: many
d_call: TRBD1
cdr3_nt: TGTGCCAGCAGTTTGGGACAGGGGGCTAATGAAAAACTGTTTTTT
cdr3_aa: CASSLGQGANEKLFF

j_call: TRBJ2-1
v_call: TRBV6-1
clone_size: .
d_call: .
cdr3_nt: TGTGCCAGCAGTGAACTTGGGTACAATGAGCAGTTCTTC
cdr3_aa: CASSELGYNEQFF

j_call: TRBJ2-7
v_call: TRBV7-9
clone_size: .
d_call: .
cdr3_nt: TGTGCAAGCAGCCATGCCCACAGGGAGCCCTACGAGCAGTACTTC
cdr3_aa: CASSHAHREPYEQYF

j_call: TRBJ2-3
v_call: TRBV19
clone_size: many
d_call: .
cdr3_nt: TGTGCCAGTAGTCGTCCCTTTATGACGGATACGCAGTATTTT
cdr3_aa: CASSRPFMTDTQYF

j_call: TRBJ2-3
v_call: TRBV6-4
clone_size: many
d_call: .
cdr3_nt: TGTGCCAGCAGTGACTCATCAGGGGGGGGCACAGATACGCAGTATTTT
cdr3_aa: CASSDSSGGGTDTQYF

j_call: TRBJ1-1
v_call: TRBV19
clone_size: few
d_call: .
cdr3_nt: TGTGCCATTATTTCAGTAGGGATTAAGAACACTGAAGCTTTCTTT
cdr3_aa: CAIISVGIKNTEAFF

j_call: TRBJ1-5
v_call: TRBV18
clone_size: .
d_call: .
cdr3_nt: TGTGCCAGCTCACAGGATTATAGCAATCAGCCCCAGCATTTT
cdr3_aa: CASSQDYSNQPQHF

j_call: TRBJ1-5
v_call: TRBV28
clone_size: few
d_call: .
cdr3_nt: TGTGCCAGCAGTACCATAGGGGCCCCAAATCAGCCCCAACATTTT
cdr3_aa: CASSTIGAPNQPQHF

j_call: TRBJ2-1
v_call: TRBV24-1
clone_size: many
d_call: .
cdr3_nt: TGTGCCACCAGCACACGACAGAGCTCCTACAATGAGCAGTTCTTC
cdr3_aa: CATSTRQSSYNEQFF

j_call: TRBJ2-1
v_call: TRBV12-3/TRBV12-4
clone_size: many
d_call: .
cdr3_nt: TGTGCCAGCATTGACACGTACAATGAGCAGTTCTTC
cdr3_aa: CASIDTYNEQFF